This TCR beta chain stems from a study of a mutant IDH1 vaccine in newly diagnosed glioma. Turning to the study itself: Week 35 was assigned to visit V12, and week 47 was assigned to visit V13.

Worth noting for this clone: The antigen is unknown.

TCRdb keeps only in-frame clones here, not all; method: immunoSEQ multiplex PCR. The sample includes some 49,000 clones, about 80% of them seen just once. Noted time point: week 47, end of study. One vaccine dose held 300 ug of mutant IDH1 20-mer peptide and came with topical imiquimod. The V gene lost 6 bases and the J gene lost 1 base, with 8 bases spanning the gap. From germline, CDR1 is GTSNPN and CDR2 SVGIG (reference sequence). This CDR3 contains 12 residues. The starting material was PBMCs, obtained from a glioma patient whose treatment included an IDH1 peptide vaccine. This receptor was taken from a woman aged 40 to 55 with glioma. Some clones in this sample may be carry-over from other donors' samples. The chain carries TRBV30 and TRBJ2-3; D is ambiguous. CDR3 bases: TGTGCCTGCATGGACGGCACAGATACGCAGTATTTT. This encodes CACMDGTDTQYF.